The T cell receptor beta chain described here comes from a study of Ad26.COV2.S vaccination and SARS-CoV-2 variants. At the level of the study: Dosing was one shot or two shots 56 days apart.

Clones were sequenced by immunoSEQ multiplex PCR, and TCRdb holds only the in-frame ones, with some missing. The sample carries 350,000 to 600,000 clones, roughly nine tenths recorded once. CDR3 size: 17 residues. The germline V gene has CDR1 MNHEY and CDR2 SVGEGT. V lost 6 bases, J lost 5 bases, and 16 bases stayed unmatched. Treatment indicated: roughly 18 received Ad26.COV2.S at low or high dose, single or two shots; roughly 5 received placebo; per-sample allocation not given. Each sample was drawn 63 days after the first injection (of vaccine or placebo). Immunization relied on an Ad26 vector, which expressed Wuhan-strain SARS-CoV-2 spike. As regards this clone: The antigen is undetermined.

General observations from the study: Higher spike-specific TCR breadth was found in vaccine recipients than in placebo recipients.

The chain has TRBV6-2 or TRBV6-3 and TRBJ1-2; 9 nucleotides match TRBD1. The TCR sequence derives from a person between 18 and 65 years old who received the Ad26.COV2.S COVID-19 vaccine or a placebo. This specimen was peripheral blood, taken in a trial of Ad26.COV2.S vaccine versus placebo. CDR3 protein: CASSPKFTGGRLYGYTF. In DNA, the CDR3 is TGTGCCAGCAGCCCTAAATTCACAGGGGGCCGCCTATATGGCTACACCTTC.